These T cell receptor beta chains were read from a single sample in a study of blood T cell repertoires in COVID-19. Method: immunoSEQ multiplex PCR; TCRdb's copy keeps in-frame clones and lacks some. This table has 200,000 to 300,000 clones, around 88% appearing once. Sequences were obtained from peripheral blood. The receptors stem from a man older than 75 with acute or convalescent COVID-19. Each CDR3 is given with its conserved first and last residue. A D gene is named only where the DNA matches it firmly. Clone size is not always given. Where it is, it says once, few, many or a class for expanded clones.

d_call	v_call	clone_size	j_call	cdr3_nt	cdr3_aa
TRBD1	TRBV13	-	TRBJ1-1	TGTGCCAGCAGCTTAGACAGGGGACCTGAAGCTTTCTTT	CASSLDRGPEAFF
-	TRBV4-2	-	TRBJ1-5	TGTGCCAGCAGCCAAGATCACGCGGGGGGGAATCAGCCCCAGCATTTT	CASSQDHAGGNQPQHF
-	TRBV7-9	few	TRBJ1-4	TGTGCCAGCAGCTTATCATTCCAGGGAAATGAAAAACTGTTTTTT	CASSLSFQGNEKLFF
-	TRBV28	-	TRBJ2-7	TGTGCCAGCAGGCTAAGGGGCCTTTCGTTGGCAAACGAGCAGTACTTC	CASRLRGLSLANEQYF
-	TRBV18	-	TRBJ2-3	TGTGCCAGCTCACCTTTGATGTCGGAGGATACGCAGTATTTT	CASSPLMSEDTQYF
-	TRBV3-1/TRBV3-2	-	TRBJ2-7	TGTGCCAGCAGCTCCGGACAGTTCTACGAGCAGTACTTC	CASSSGQFYEQYF
-	TRBV24-1	-	TRBJ1-3	TGTGCCACCAGTGATTTGCAGGAATCCTCTGGAAACACCATATATTTT	CATSDLQESSGNTIYF
TRBD1	TRBV4-1	-	TRBJ2-6	TGCGCCAGCAGCCAAGATGACAGGGGCGGAGGGGCCAACGTCCTGACTTTC	CASSQDDRGGGANVLTF
-	TRBV7-8	-	TRBJ1-3	TGTGCCAGCAGCTTAGGTGGGGCGCTTGGAAACACCATATATTTT	CASSLGGALGNTIYF
TRBD1	TRBV19	-	TRBJ2-2	TGTGCCAGTAGCTCACGGTGGCTGGACAGGGGCCGAGGAAACACCGGGGAGCTGTTTTTT	CASSSRWLDRGRGNTGELFF
-	TRBV4-2	once	TRBJ2-1	TGTGCCAGCAGCCCCCTTAGCGGAGAGCAGTTCTTC	CASSPLSGEQFF
TRBD1	TRBV7-2	once	TRBJ2-7	TGTGCCAGCCGCCAGGACAGGAGCTCCTACGAGCAGTACTTC	CASRQDRSSYEQYF
TRBD1	TRBV19	-	TRBJ1-1	TGTGCCAGTAGTATTCCAGGGGGTGTCACTGAAGCTTTCTTT	CASSIPGGVTEAFF
-	TRBV2	-	TRBJ1-2	TGTGCCAGCAGTGAAGTTTCAGGGCATGGCACCTTC	CASSEVSGHGTF
-	TRBV6-5	-	TRBJ1-5	TGTGCCAGCAGTTCTATAGACAGCCCCAATCAGCCCCAGCATTTT	CASSSIDSPNQPQHF
TRBD1	TRBV27	-	TRBJ1-2	TGTGCCAGCAGTTTATCGAGGGGGGACAGGAACTATGGCTACACCTTC	CASSLSRGDRNYGYTF
-	TRBV18	-	TRBJ1-2	TGTGCCAGCTCACCCGACAGGAAGACATATGGCTACACCTTC	CASSPDRKTYGYTF
TRBD1	TRBV4-3	-	TRBJ1-2	TGCGCCAGCAGCCAAGACCGGACAGGCGGTAGTGGCTACACCTTC	CASSQDRTGGSGYTF
-	TRBV7-9	-	TRBJ2-3	TGTGCCAGCAGCCCAGGAACAGATACGCAGTATTTT	CASSPGTDTQYF
TRBD1	TRBV7-9	few	TRBJ2-3	TGTGCCAGCAGCTTACCCACCGGACAGGGACGAATTGCAGATACGCAGTATTTT	CASSLPTGQGRIADTQYF
TRBD2	TRBV19	-	TRBJ2-2	TGTGCCAGAGCCAACGGACTAGCGAACACCGGGGAGCTGTTTTTT	CARANGLANTGELFF
-	TRBV15	-	TRBJ1-1	TGTGCCACCAGCAGGGTCGGGAGCATGAACACTGAAGCTTTCTTT	CATSRVGSMNTEAFF
TRBD1	TRBV12-3/TRBV12-4	-	TRBJ1-1	TGTGCCAGCAGTCGTCAGGGGGCTGAAGCTTTCTTT	CASSRQGAEAFF
-	TRBV28	-	TRBJ2-4	TGTGCCAGCAGTTTAGGGGGGGCCAAAAACATTCAGTACTTC	CASSLGGAKNIQYF
TRBD1	TRBV10-3	once	TRBJ2-6	TGTGCCATCAGCCCGGACAGGAGCGCCGGGGCCAACGTCCTGACTTTC	CAISPDRSAGANVLTF
-	TRBV15	-	TRBJ2-7	TGTGCCACGAACAGAGGAGGGAAAAATTACGAGCAGTACTTC	CATNRGGKNYEQYF
-	TRBV3-1/TRBV3-2	-	TRBJ1-5	TGTGCCAGCAGCTTGACAGGCCCTAATCAGCCCCAGCATTTT	CASSLTGPNQPQHF
TRBD1	TRBV7-9	once	TRBJ2-7	TGTGCCAGCAGCTTGGGACAGGGGGCCTACGAGCAGTACTTC	CASSLGQGAYEQYF
TRBD1	TRBV7-9	once	TRBJ1-2	TGTGCCAGCAGCTTAATGCAGGGGGCGAACTATGGCTACACCTTC	CASSLMQGANYGYTF